These 15 T cell receptor beta chains were sequenced from one sample in a study of blood T cell repertoires in COVID-19. The data were produced by immunoSEQ multiplex PCR, yet TCRdb's version contains in-frame clones alone and is incomplete. Of around 210,000 clones in the sample, roughly 85% were seen once. Sequenced material: peripheral blood. Receptors originate from a man between 45 and 60 years old with COVID-19, enrolled during active disease.

The rearrangement links TRBV12-3 or TRBV12-4 to TRBJ1-2; tentative D call: TRBD1 (6 bases). The CDR3 totals 13 residues. V dropped 5 bases and J dropped 8 bases, with 15 bases sitting between them. The CDR3 sequence: CASSLGQTLGYTF. The CDR3 DNA reads as TGTGCCAGCAGTCTTGGACAGACTTTAGGCTACACCTTC.

The V call is TRBV7-9, the J call TRBJ1-2; D remains ambiguous. The CDR3 spans 14 residues. In germline, CDR1 is SEHNR, CDR2 FQNEAQ (reference sequence). V was trimmed by 5 bases and J by 4 bases, leaving 14 bases between them. The CDR3 here is CASSPQEVSYGYTF. The CDR3 region has the DNA TGTGCCAGCAGCCCTCAAGAGGTTAGCTATGGCTACACCTTC.

This chain joins TRBV9 and TRBJ2-1, with 8 bases identical to TRBD1. Germline V gene sequence: CDR1 SGDLS, CDR2 YYNGEE. The CDR3 is made up of 16 amino acids. The V and J ends lost 3 bases and 5 bases, in that order; junction bases with no gene match: 10. The CDR3 loop reads CASSAHIRQGNNEQFF. DNA for the CDR3: TGTGCCAGCAGCGCCCATATCCGACAGGGGAACAATGAGCAGTTCTTC.

This clone was detected only a few times. One junction end does not reproduce the germline sequence, and a read error may be involved. The rearrangement links TRBV7-7 to TRBJ2-3; the match to TRBD2 covers 8 bases. Germline V gives CDR1 SSHAT, CDR2 FNYEAQ (reference sequence). This CDR3 contains 15 residues. CDR3 in amino acids: CASSPGRAKGLPQYF. CDR3 nucleotides: TGTGCTAGCAGCCCCGGGAGGGCAAAGGGCCTCCCCCAGTATTTT.

This clone showed up just once. V usage is TRBV24-1 and J usage is TRBJ2-2; the match to TRBD2 covers 7 bases. The V gene end was trimmed by 5 bases and the J gene end by 0 bases; junction bases not matched to a gene: 5. Germline V gives CDR1 KGHDR, CDR2 SFDVKD. CDR3 length: 16 residues. The CDR3 DNA is TGTGCCACCAGTGCCTCGGGGGGTTCGAACACCGGGGAGCTGTTTTTT. Protein: CATSASGGSNTGELFF.

The V call is TRBV21-1, the J call TRBJ2-3; the D call in the table, TRBD2, was not verified against the DNA. TRBV21-1 is tagged as a pseudogene. The CDR3 totals 16 residues. Here the CDR3 reads CASSKSTGGSPDTQYF. CDR3 DNA: TGTGCCAGCAGCAAATCTACGGGGGGGTCACCAGATACGCAGTATTTT.

J is TRBJ1-4 and V is TRBV25-1; TRBD1 might be the D (6 bases). Germline lookup yields CDR1 MGHDK and CDR2 SYGVNS. This CDR3 spans 15 amino acids. V lost 1 base and J lost 5, with 11 bases in between. CDR3 bases: TGTGCCAGCAGTGAATTCGGGCAGGGGAATGAAAAACTGTTTTTT. Translated, it gives CASSEFGQGNEKLFF.

This clone has only one observation. V is TRBV9 and J is TRBJ1-1, with D unclear. The CDR3 spans 14 residues. Germline V CDR1 and CDR2: SGDLS, YYNGEE. The V gene lost 0 bases and the J gene lost 4 bases, with 10 bases spanning the gap. The CDR3 DNA follows: TGTGCCAGCAGCGTAGGGGGAGACGGCACTGAAGCTTTCTTT. Amino acids: CASSVGGDGTEAFF. Combining the CDR3 with reference TRBV9 and TRBJ1-1 gives the whole variable domain DSGVTQTPKHLITATGQRVTLRCSPRSGDLSVYWYQQSLDQGLQFLIQYYNGEERAKGNILERFSAQQFPDLHSELNLSSLELGDSALYFCASSVGGDGTEAFFGQGTRLTVV.

This clone was observed a few times. J is TRBJ1-1 and V is TRBV3-1 (or the pseudogene TRBV3-2), with a tentative D call TRBD1 (6 bases). Trimming cost V 7 bases and J 4 bases, with 16 bases left between them. This CDR3 is 14 amino acids long. Germline CDR1 is LGHDT and CDR2 is YNNKEL (reference sequence). This chain's CDR3 is CASMPGLGGTEAFF. CDR3 coding DNA: TGTGCCAGCATGCCTGGTTTAGGGGGCACTGAAGCTTTCTTT.

The gene calls are TRBV19 and TRBJ1-2; D is unresolved. V was shortened by 0 bases and J by 2 bases, with 10 bases between the two germline ends. The germline gives CDR1 LNHDA, CDR2 SQIVND (reference sequence). The CDR3 is 15 residues long. The CDR3, as DNA: TGTGCCAGTAGTATAGACCTCGGGATGAACTATGGCTACACCTTC. Residues: CASSIDLGMNYGYTF.

The J gene is TRBJ1-2, the V gene TRBV3-1 (or the pseudogene TRBV3-2), with TRBD1 identical over 7 bases. V was clipped by 3 bases and J by 6 bases; unmatched bases: 13. Germline assignment: CDR1 LGHDT and CDR2 YNNKEL (reference sequence). This CDR3 has 16 residues. The CDR3 nucleotides read TGTGCCAGCAGCCAGAAGGTTAGGACAGGTGATGATGGCTACACCTTC. Amino acids: CASSQKVRTGDDGYTF.

The chain links TRBV6-5 to TRBJ1-2; no reliable D call. CDR1 is MNHEY, CDR2 SVGAGI, per germline. The V end lost 10 bases, the J end lost 0 bases, and 15 bases lay between the germline ends. This CDR3 region has 14 residues. The CDR3, as DNA: TGTGCCACCAAACAGTTCCAAGCTAACTATGGCTACACCTTC. It is translated as CATKQFQANYGYTF.

The chain joins TRBV2 to TRBJ2-5; possible D gene TRBD2, 7 bases. This CDR3 is built from 15 residues. V lost 6 bases, J lost 1 base, and 15 bases lay in between. Germline V gene data show CDR1 as SNHLY and CDR2 as FYNNEI. The CDR3 DNA reads TGTGCCAGCAGAAGGGGGTCTAGCGGCCAAGAGACCCAGTACTTC. Translation: CASRRGSSGQETQYF.

This chain connects TRBV5-1 to TRBJ2-1, with 9 positions matching TRBD2. CDR1 is SGHRS, CDR2 YFSETQ, per germline. This CDR3 has 13 residues. Trimming removed 4 bases from V and 8 bases from J; junction bases left unmatched: 4. The CDR3 DNA is TGCGCCAGCAGCCAGGGACTAGCCGATGAGCAGTTCTTC. It encodes CASSQGLADEQFF.

CDR3 nucleotide sequence: TGTGCCAGCACGGCCAACTGGGTCTCCAACGGGGGCTACACCTTC. Translated, it gives CASTANWVSNGGYTF. This chain links TRBV6-5 with TRBJ1-2; the D is unclear. Trimming pared 7 bases from V and 8 bases from J, leaving 23 bases between. This CDR3 comprises 15 residues. CDR1 is MNHEY and CDR2 is SVGAGI in the germline V gene.